Following are 21 T cell receptor beta chains from one sample sequenced in a study of shared clonotypes between healthy human individuals. Some clones are missing from TCRdb's copy, which holds only in-frame ones; the method was immunoSEQ multiplex PCR. The sample yields approximately 1,000,000 clones, 78% seen once. Sequenced input: memory CD4+ T cells from PBMCs. The subset denotes: CD45RA-negative fraction. These receptors were collected from a man between 18 and 29 years old in good health. Some clones in this sample may be carry-over from other donors' samples.

V is TRBV30 and J is TRBJ2-3, with TRBD2 matching 11 bases. The trim removed 3 bases at V and 4 bases at J, leaving 6 bases unmatched. CDR1 is GTSNPN and CDR2 is SVGIG in the germline V gene (reference sequence). The CDR3 is 15 amino acids. In DNA, the CDR3 is TGTGCCTGGAGATCACTAGCGGGAGTGGCAGATACGCAGTATTTT. Translated, it gives CAWRSLAGVADTQYF. The full variable domain, completed using reference TRBV30 and TRBJ2-3, is SQTIHQWPATLVQPVGSPLSLECTVEGTSNPNLYWYRQAAGRGLQLLFYSVGIGQISSEVPQNLSASRPQDRQFILSSKKLLLSDSGFYLCAWRSLAGVADTQYFGPGTRLTVL.

The V call is TRBV7-2, the J call TRBJ2-7, with 10 bases identical to TRBD1. The CDR3 length is 15 residues. The germline V gene has CDR1 SGHTA and CDR2 FQGNSA. J gave up 2 bases and V 5 bases, and 6 bases lay outside the gene matches. The CDR3 sequence: CASSTGGTGAYEQYF. The DNA of the CDR3 is TGTGCCAGCAGCACCGGGGGGACAGGGGCCTACGAGCAGTACTTC.

The gene calls are TRBV5-5 and TRBJ2-2, with D unresolved. The CDR3 runs 13 residues. Looked up from germline, CDR1 is SGHKS and CDR2 is YYEKEE (reference sequence). The germline V and J ends were trimmed by 5 bases and 3 bases, with 8 bases remaining between them. CDR3 bases: TGTGCCAGCAGTTCCCAGGACACCGGGGAGCTGTTTTTT. This gives the protein CASSSQDTGELFF.

V is TRBV28 and J is TRBJ1-2, with D hard to call. CDR1 is MDHEN and CDR2 is SYDVKM in the germline V gene. Trimming shortened V by 3 bases and J by 6 bases, and 14 bases separated the two germline ends. CDR3 length equals 14 residues. The DNA for the CDR3 is TGTGCCAGCAGTTTTCTCGGTGGGGTCGATGGCTACACCTTC. This gives the protein CASSFLGGVDGYTF.

The CDR3 region has the DNA TGTGCCAGCAGCTTAGCCGACACATACTATGGCTACACCTTC. This sequence encodes CASSLADTYYGYTF. The chain has TRBV7-2 and TRBJ1-2; the D is unclear. This CDR3 is built from 14 residues. V lost 0 bases, J lost 3 bases, and 8 bases lay in between. The germline V gene encodes CDR1 SGHTA and CDR2 FQGNSA. The full variable domain, in which reference TRBV7-2 and TRBJ1-2 provide the parts outside the CDR3, is GAGVSQSPSNKVTEKGKDVELRCDPISGHTALYWYRQSLGQGLEFLIYFQGNSAPDKSGLPSDRFSAERTGGSVSTLTIQRTQQEDSAVYLCASSLADTYYGYTFGSGTRLTVV.

The chain carries TRBV7-6 and TRBJ2-1; 9 bases map to TRBD2. V shed 6 bases, J shed 1 base, and the junction held 7 bases outside the gene matches. Per the germline V gene, CDR1 is SGHVS and CDR2 is FNYEAQ. The CDR3 length is 16 residues. The CDR3 sequence: CASRRSGGNSYNEQFF. CDR3 nucleotides: TGTGCCAGCAGGCGCAGCGGGGGGAATTCCTACAATGAGCAGTTCTTC.

This clone has just one count. The chain is built from TRBV25-1 and TRBJ2-3; D gene unclear. V dropped 5 bases and J dropped 2 bases, with 14 bases sitting between them. Germline V gives CDR1 MGHDK, CDR2 SYGVNS. The CDR3 is 15 amino acids. This CDR3 reads CASSIPKPNTDTQYF. For the CDR3, the DNA is TGTGCCAGCAGTATCCCCAAGCCTAACACAGATACGCAGTATTTT.

This clone was seen a few times. The chain combines TRBV30 with TRBJ1-2; D may be TRBD1 (6 bases). Germline V gives CDR1 GTSNPN, CDR2 SVGIG (reference sequence). V dropped 0 bases and J dropped 4 bases, with 15 bases sitting between them. This CDR3 region has 15 residues. For the CDR3, the DNA is TGTGCCTGGAGTGTACAGGGATGGGGGAGCTATGGCTACACCTTC. Translation gives CAWSVQGWGSYGYTF.

V is TRBV30 and J is TRBJ2-2; no clear D. CDR3 length: 14 amino acids. Germline V CDR1 and CDR2: GTSNPN, SVGIG (reference sequence). V was cut by 2 bases and J by 5 bases, with 12 bases left in between. This CDR3 reads CAWSPPTRTGELFF. DNA of the CDR3: TGTGCCTGGAGTCCACCCACGAGGACCGGGGAGCTGTTTTTT. Combining the CDR3 with reference TRBV30 and TRBJ2-2 gives the whole variable domain SQTIHQWPATLVQPVGSPLSLECTVEGTSNPNLYWYRQAAGRGLQLLFYSVGIGQISSEVPQNLSASRPQDRQFILSSKKLLLSDSGFYLCAWSPPTRTGELFFGEGSRLTVL.

In its sample, this clone was seen once. The V call is TRBV2, the J call TRBJ1-2; D might be TRBD1 (5 bases). Germline assignment: CDR1 SNHLY and CDR2 FYNNEI. Trimming took 4 bases from V and 6 from J, leaving 15 bases between them. The length of the CDR3 is 14 residues. CDR3 in DNA: TGTGCCAGCAGTGCCCAGGGTAATGAAAATGGCTACACCTTC. It encodes CASSAQGNENGYTF.

This clone appeared many times. The J gene is TRBJ2-2, the V gene TRBV28; D not resolved. Germline values: CDR1 MDHEN, CDR2 SYDVKM. This CDR3 spans 12 amino acids. The CDR3 loop is CASHRNTGELFF. CDR3 coding DNA: TGTGCGAGCCATAGGAACACCGGGGAGCTGTTTTTT.

In regard to this clone: Other DNA sequences from this sample encode an identical CDR3 as well. V and J are TRBV28 and TRBJ1-1; TRBD1 is a possible D gene (6 bases). This CDR3 has 13 amino acids. Between the trimmed V and J ends, which lost 6 bases and 4 bases, there was a span of 12 bases. Germline-derived CDR1 and CDR2 are MDHEN and SYDVKM. The CDR3 DNA sequence: TGTGCCAGCAGGCGAGGGGGTGGCACTGAAGCTTTCTTT. Translation gives CASRRGGGTEAFF.

This clone came up once. The chain uses TRBV28 and TRBJ2-1, with 10 bases identical to TRBD2. From germline, CDR1 is MDHEN and CDR2 SYDVKM. The V and J ends lost 7 bases and 0 bases, in that order; junction bases with no gene match: 9. The CDR3 runs to 17 residues. This CDR3 reads CASIKNSGRYSYNEQFF. The CDR3 coding sequence is TGTGCCAGCATCAAAAATAGCGGGAGGTACTCCTACAATGAGCAGTTCTTC.

The rearrangement uses TRBV6-5 and TRBJ2-1, with 8 bases that match TRBD2. J gave up 5 bases and V 5 bases, and 8 bases lay outside the gene matches. Germline assignment: CDR1 MNHEY and CDR2 SVGAGI. This CDR3 contains 15 residues. The CDR3 DNA reads as TGTGCCAGCAGTGTCGGACTAGCCGCAAACAATGAGCAGTTCTTC. Protein product: CASSVGLAANNEQFF.

CDR3 sequence: CASSQAVYSYEQYF. The CDR3 DNA reads TGCGCCAGCAGCCAAGCCGTTTATTCCTACGAGCAGTACTTC. This chain joins TRBV4-3 and TRBJ2-7; D gene uncertain. CDR1 is LGHNA and CDR2 is YSLEER in the germline V gene. This CDR3 contains 14 residues. The V and J ends lost 1 base and 1 base respectively, with 8 bases between them.

As regards this clone: One base away lies a much larger clone, so this may be a sequencing read error. The sample holds other DNA sequences that translate to the same CDR3. The rearrangement joins TRBV19 to TRBJ1-1; 7 bases agree with TRBD1. Germline V gene data show CDR1 as LNHDA and CDR2 as SQIVND (reference sequence). The CDR3 loop spans 14 amino acids. The ends lost 6 bases at V and 0 bases at J; junction bases unmatched: 4. The DNA of the CDR3 is TGTGCCAGTAGGCGGACAGGCCTGAACACTGAAGCTTTCTTT. Residues: CASRRTGLNTEAFF.

The chain uses TRBV7-9 and TRBJ1-5; D remains ambiguous. The V end was cut by 4 bases, the J end by 9 bases, with 16 bases between. The CDR3 is 14 residues long. Germline V gives CDR1 SEHNR, CDR2 FQNEAQ (reference sequence). Here the CDR3 reads CASSSTRVPGPQHF. The CDR3 region has the DNA TGTGCCAGCAGCTCTACCCGGGTCCCAGGGCCCCAGCATTTT.

Remarks on this clone: This may come from a read error, since a much larger clone is one base off. At the DNA level, this CDR3 is encoded by other sequences in the same sample as well. The rearrangement links TRBV7-9 to TRBJ2-1; D not resolved. Per the germline V gene, CDR1 is SEHNR and CDR2 is FQNEAQ (reference sequence). The CDR3 covers 14 residues. V lost 5 bases and J 0 bases, leaving 8 bases between the germline ends. CDR3 residues: CASSLESSYNEQFF. The DNA for the CDR3 is TGTGCCAGCAGCCTAGAGAGCTCCTACAATGAGCAGTTCTTC.

The J gene is TRBJ1-2, the V gene TRBV5-1; D uncertain. Germline lookup yields CDR1 SGHRS and CDR2 YFSETQ. The V and J ends lost 4 bases and 5 bases respectively, with 12 bases between them. This CDR3 has 13 residues. The CDR3 nucleotides read TGCGCCAGCAGCCCGGATGTGGGATATGGCTACACCTTC. This gives the protein CASSPDVGYGYTF.

This clone appeared a few times. The gene calls are TRBV10-2 and TRBJ1-5; a weak D match, TRBD1 (6 bases). The CDR3 runs to 13 residues. The V gene's germline CDR1 is WSHSY and CDR2 SAAADI. Trimming took off 6 bases at V and 6 bases at J, with 12 bases between the two ends. CDR3 sequence: CASREQGFQPQHF. The CDR3 DNA reads TGCGCCAGCAGAGAGCAGGGGTTTCAGCCCCAGCATTTT.

This chain links TRBV27 with TRBJ1-4; 9 nucleotides match TRBD1. CDR1 and CDR2 from the germline V gene are MNHEY and SMNVEV (reference sequence). The trim removed 2 bases at V and 8 bases at J, leaving 6 bases unmatched. The CDR3 is 15 amino acids. The CDR3 sequence is CASSLNRGPGEKLFF. The CDR3 DNA reads TGTGCCAGCAGTTTAAACAGGGGGCCTGGAGAAAAACTGTTTTTT. The whole variable domain, remainder taken from reference TRBV27 and TRBJ1-4, is EAQVTQNPRYLITVTGKKLTVTCSQNMNHEYMSWYRQDPGLGLRQIYYSMNVEVTDKGDVPEGYKVSRKEKRNFPLILESPSPNQTSLYFCASSLNRGPGEKLFFGSGTQLSVL.